Presented here are 16 T cell receptor beta chains from one specimen sequenced in a study of blood T cell repertoires in COVID-19. Only in-frame clones appear in the TCRdb table, and some are missing; sequencing was by immunoSEQ multiplex PCR. This sample yields over 90,000 clones, of which around 86% are seen a single time; 2.5% to 3.5% belongs to the top ten. Sequencing was done on a sample of peripheral blood. These receptors were obtained from a man aged 45-65 years with active or convalescent COVID-19.

The CDR3 reads CASSLEGLAGGTSTDTQYF. Written as DNA, the CDR3 is TGTGCCAGCAGCCTCGAAGGGCTAGCGGGGGGAACTAGCACAGATACGCAGTATTTT. This rearrangement joins TRBV9 to TRBJ2-3; 11 bases align to TRBD2. Germline CDR1 is SGDLS and CDR2 is YYNGEE. The CDR3 is made up of 19 amino acids. The ends lost 4 bases at V and 0 bases at J; junction bases unmatched: 13.

This clone showed up just a few times. J is TRBJ2-3 and V is TRBV28; 11 nucleotides line up with TRBD1. Germline V lookup: CDR1 MDHEN, CDR2 SYDVKM. V dropped 5 bases and J dropped 5; count of bases not matched to a gene: 6. CDR3 length equals 15 residues. The CDR3 protein is CASSPGQGEVDTQYF. The CDR3 DNA reads as TGTGCCAGCAGTCCGGGACAGGGGGAAGTAGATACGCAGTATTTT.

The chain links TRBV7-2 to TRBJ1-5; D unclear. This CDR3 region has 15 residues. CDR1 SGHTA and CDR2 FQGNSA come from the germline V gene. The V end lost 1 base, the J end lost 3 bases, and 10 bases lay between the germline ends. CDR3 loop: CASSLVVGPNQPQHF. In DNA, the CDR3 is TGTGCCAGCAGCTTAGTGGTGGGCCCCAATCAGCCCCAGCATTTT.

The chain combines TRBV24-1 with TRBJ2-7, with a weak D call TRBD1 (5 bases). CDR1 and CDR2 (germline): KGHDR, SFDVKD. Trimming cost V 4 bases and J 5 bases, with 5 bases left between them. The CDR3 covers 11 residues. The CDR3 is CATSDRDEQYF. DNA of the CDR3: TGTGCCACCAGTGACAGGGACGAGCAGTACTTC.

This sequence joins TRBV7-8 and TRBJ1-1, with D maybe TRBD1 (5 bases). This CDR3 is 16 amino acids long. Germline assignment: CDR1 SGHVS and CDR2 FQNEAQ. V was trimmed by 2 bases and J by 1 base, leaving 14 bases between them. The CDR3 bases are TGTGCCAGCAGCTTAATCCAGGGTGGTCCGAACACTGAAGCTTTCTTT. Protein product: CASSLIQGGPNTEAFF.

This chain connects TRBV4-3 to TRBJ1-6; 9 positions agree with TRBD1. This CDR3 comprises 15 residues. Germline assignment: CDR1 LGHNA and CDR2 YSLEER. The trim removed 2 bases at V and 10 bases at J, leaving 6 bases unmatched. The CDR3 spells CASSQQQGAFSPLHF. In DNA form, the CDR3 reads TGCGCCAGCAGCCAACAACAGGGGGCTTTCTCACCCCTCCACTTT.

The gene calls are TRBV28 and TRBJ1-3; unclear D gene. The CDR3 length is 15 residues. Germline-derived CDR1 and CDR2 are MDHEN and SYDVKM. Trimming left V 1 base short and J 4 bases short, with 11 bases between. The CDR3, as DNA: TGTGCCAGCAGTTTATTAGCCCTAGAAGGAAACACCATATATTTT. Protein: CASSLLALEGNTIYF.

This sequence joins TRBV4-3 and TRBJ1-2; D is unresolved. V was pared by 0 bases and J by 4 bases, with 18 bases between. From germline, CDR1 is LGHNA and CDR2 YSLEER. This CDR3 contains 17 residues. This chain's CDR3 is CASSQDWEERTGYGYTF. CDR3 DNA: TGCGCCAGCAGCCAAGATTGGGAGGAGAGGACCGGCTATGGCTACACCTTC.

The CDR3 DNA follows: TGCAGCGTTGAAGCCAGGGTGAATGAGCAGTTCTTC. This encodes CSVEARVNEQFF. The rearrangement joins TRBV29-1 to TRBJ2-1, with a tentative D call TRBD1 (5 bases). V was trimmed by 1 base and J by 7 bases, leaving 8 bases between them. Germline assignment: CDR1 SQVTM and CDR2 ANQGSEA. The CDR3 runs 12 residues.

The chain uses TRBV19 and TRBJ2-7; 10 bases align to TRBD1. The CDR3 sequence is 15 residues long. Losses at the gene ends were 0 bases for V and 2 bases for J; bases not matched to a gene: 1. Germline V CDR1 and CDR2: LNHDA, SQIVND (reference sequence). The CDR3 region is CASSIEGTGAYEQYF. CDR3 sequence (DNA): TGTGCCAGTAGTATAGAGGGGACAGGGGCCTACGAGCAGTACTTC.

This clone appeared a few times. This sequence joins TRBV12-3 or TRBV12-4 and TRBJ1-2; TRBD1 might be the D (5 bases). This CDR3 is 12 amino acids long. Trimming shortened V by 7 bases and J by 5 bases, and 11 bases separated the two germline ends. CDR3 in DNA: TGTGCCAGCAACTCCCCAGGGTATGGCTACACCTTC. Protein sequence: CASNSPGYGYTF.

V usage is TRBV4-1 and J usage is TRBJ2-5, with 14 bases aligning to TRBD2. Germline V gives CDR1 MGHRA, CDR2 YSYEKL. The CDR3 has 20 amino acids. V shed 2 bases, J shed 1 base, and the junction held 12 bases outside the gene matches. The CDR3, as DNA: TGCGCCAGCAGCCAAACTCCCGGGACTAGCGGGGGCTCGATCCAAGAGACCCAGTACTTC. Its protein product is CASSQTPGTSGGSIQETQYF.

J is TRBJ2-7 and V is TRBV6-2 or TRBV6-3, with D tentatively TRBD2 (6 bases). Trimming cost V 7 bases and J 2 bases, with 15 bases left between them. CDR3 length equals 14 residues. In germline, CDR1 is MNHEY, CDR2 SVGEGT. The CDR3 sequence is CASTPGGETYEQYF. CDR3 in DNA: TGTGCCAGCACCCCCGGGGGAGAGACCTACGAGCAGTACTTC.

The genes are TRBV19 and TRBJ1-5; TRBD1 aligns across 9 bases. V shed 4 bases, J shed 2 bases, and the junction held 6 bases outside the gene matches. This CDR3 region has 16 residues. CDR1 and CDR2 from the germline V gene are LNHDA and SQIVND (reference sequence). The CDR3 is CASSTPGQGGNQPQHF. Here the CDR3 DNA reads TGTGCCAGTAGTACTCCGGGACAGGGTGGCAATCAGCCCCAGCATTTT.

The chain employs TRBV5-1 and TRBJ2-1; perhaps TRBD2 as D (5 bases). The CDR3 loop spans 14 amino acids. The V gene's germline CDR1 is SGHRS and CDR2 YFSETQ. Trimming took off 5 bases at V and 3 bases at J, with 12 bases between the two ends. The CDR3: CASSISSNYNEQFF. The CDR3 DNA reads TGCGCCAGCAGTATATCTAGCAACTACAATGAGCAGTTCTTC.

V and J are TRBV27 and TRBJ1-4; TRBD1 agrees at 9 bases. Trimming cost V 6 bases and J 7 bases; bases outside gene matches: 9. The germline CDR1 and CDR2 sequences are MNHEY and SMNVEV (reference sequence). The CDR3 runs 15 residues. In DNA form, the CDR3 reads TGTGCCAGCAGCCCATGGGGGGGACAGGGTGAAAAACTGTTTTTT. Translated: CASSPWGGQGEKLFF.